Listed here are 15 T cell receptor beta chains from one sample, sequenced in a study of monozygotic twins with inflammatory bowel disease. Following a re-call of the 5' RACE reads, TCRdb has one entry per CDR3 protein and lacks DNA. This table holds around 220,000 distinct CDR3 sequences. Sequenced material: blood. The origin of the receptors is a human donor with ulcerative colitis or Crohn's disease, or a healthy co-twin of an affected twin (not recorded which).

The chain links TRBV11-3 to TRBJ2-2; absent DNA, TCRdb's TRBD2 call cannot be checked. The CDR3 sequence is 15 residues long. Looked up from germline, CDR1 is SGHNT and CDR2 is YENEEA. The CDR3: CASSFGGENTGELFF. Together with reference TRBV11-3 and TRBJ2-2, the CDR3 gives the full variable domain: EAGVVQSPRYKIIEKKQPVAFWCNPISGHNTLYWYLQNLGQGPELLIRYENEEAVDDSQLPKDRFSAERLKGVDSTLKIQPAELGDSAVYLCASSFGGENTGELFFGEGSRLTVL.

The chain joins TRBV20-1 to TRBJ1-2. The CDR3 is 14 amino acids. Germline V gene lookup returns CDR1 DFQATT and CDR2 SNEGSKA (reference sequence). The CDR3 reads CSAATHSRDYGYTF.

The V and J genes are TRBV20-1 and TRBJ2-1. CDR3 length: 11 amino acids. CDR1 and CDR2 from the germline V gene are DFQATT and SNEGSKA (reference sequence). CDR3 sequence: CSATAYNEQFF.

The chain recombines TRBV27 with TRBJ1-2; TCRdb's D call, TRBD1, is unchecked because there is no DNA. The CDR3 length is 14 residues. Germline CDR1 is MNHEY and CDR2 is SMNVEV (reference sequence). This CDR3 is CASSSGTLNYGYTF.

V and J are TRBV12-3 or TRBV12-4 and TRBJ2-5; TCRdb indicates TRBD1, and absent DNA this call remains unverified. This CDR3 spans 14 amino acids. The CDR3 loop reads CASSRRDREETQYF.

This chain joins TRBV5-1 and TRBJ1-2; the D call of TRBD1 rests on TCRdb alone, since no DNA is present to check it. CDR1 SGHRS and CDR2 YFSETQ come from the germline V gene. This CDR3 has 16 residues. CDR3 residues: CASSSLDSRGNYGYTF.

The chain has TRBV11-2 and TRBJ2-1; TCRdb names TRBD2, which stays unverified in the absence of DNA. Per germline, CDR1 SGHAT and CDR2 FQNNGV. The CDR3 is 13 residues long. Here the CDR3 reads CASSLGRPTGQFF.

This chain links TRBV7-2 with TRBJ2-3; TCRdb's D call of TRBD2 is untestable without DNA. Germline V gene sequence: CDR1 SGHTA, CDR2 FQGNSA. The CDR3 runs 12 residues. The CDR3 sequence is CASSKTSGRQYF.

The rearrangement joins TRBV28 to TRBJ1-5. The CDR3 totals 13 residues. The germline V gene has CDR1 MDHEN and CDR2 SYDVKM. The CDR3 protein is CASSLLGQSAQHF.

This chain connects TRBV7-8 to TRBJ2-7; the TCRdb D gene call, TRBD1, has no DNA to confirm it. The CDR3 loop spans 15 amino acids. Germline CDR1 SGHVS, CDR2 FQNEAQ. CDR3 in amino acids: CASSTRQALRYEQYF.

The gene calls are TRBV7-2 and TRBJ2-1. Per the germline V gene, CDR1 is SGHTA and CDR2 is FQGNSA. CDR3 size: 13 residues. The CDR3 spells CASSSGLLNEQFF. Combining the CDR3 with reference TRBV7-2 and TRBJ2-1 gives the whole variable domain GAGVSQSPSNKVTEKGKDVELRCDPISGHTALYWYRQSLGQGLEFLIYFQGNSAPDKSGLPSDRFSAERTGGSVSTLTIQRTQQEDSAVYLCASSSGLLNEQFFGPGTRLTVL.

CDR3 sequence: CASSRSGTGGRWYGYTF. The chain carries TRBV14 and TRBJ1-2; TCRdb's assignment of TRBD1 cannot be checked, as there is no DNA. Germline V gives CDR1 SGHDN, CDR2 FVKESK. The CDR3 covers 17 residues.

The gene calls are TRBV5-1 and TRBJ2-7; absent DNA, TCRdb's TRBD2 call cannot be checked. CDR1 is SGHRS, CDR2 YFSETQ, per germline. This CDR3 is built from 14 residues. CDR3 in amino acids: CASSLAGGDYEQYF.

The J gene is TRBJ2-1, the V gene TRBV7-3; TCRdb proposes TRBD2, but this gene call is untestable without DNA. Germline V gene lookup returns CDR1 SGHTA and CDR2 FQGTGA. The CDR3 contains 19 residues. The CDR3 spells CASSPETSGGFRSYNEQFF. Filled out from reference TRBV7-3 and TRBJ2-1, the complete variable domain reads GAGVSQTPSNKVTEKGKYVELRCDPISGHTALYWYRQSLGQGPEFLIYFQGTGAADDSGLPNDRFFAVRPEGSVSTLKIQRTERGDSAVYLCASSPETSGGFRSYNEQFFGPGTRLTVL.

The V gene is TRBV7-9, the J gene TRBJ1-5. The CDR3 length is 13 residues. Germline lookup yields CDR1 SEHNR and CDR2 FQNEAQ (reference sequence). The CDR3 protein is CASVMGSDQPQHF.